This T cell receptor beta chain was retrieved from a study of shared clonotypes between healthy human individuals. The study, taken as a whole, reports: Naive subsets usually exceeded memory subsets in estimated richness. Rarefaction exposed incomplete sorted-subset sequencing despite large depth. The authors sampled blood alone, and tissue repertoires likely differ.

Genomic DNA per cell subset filled all wells of several immunoSEQ plates. This table comes from immunoSEQ multiplex PCR, and its TCRdb copy is limited to in-frame clones, with some not included. Altogether fewer than 200,000 clones are present, approximately 61% being singletons, with the ten largest covering under 11%. The V gene's germline CDR1 is MNHEY and CDR2 SMNVEV (reference sequence). V was pared by 4 bases and J by 4 bases, with 5 bases of the junction left unmatched. CDR3 size: 14 residues. This clone was detected only a few times. Its specificity is not known. J is TRBJ1-2 and V is TRBV27; 8 nucleotides match TRBD1. Sequencing was carried out using memory CD4+ T cells sorted from blood. Subset meaning: CD45RA-negative fraction. This sequence originates from a man aged 30 to 39 in good health. CDR3 sequence reads: CASSSDRGGYGYTF. The CDR3 DNA follows: TGTGCCAGCAGTTCTGACAGGGGAGGCTATGGCTACACCTTC.